These T cell receptor beta chains were read from a single sample in a study of CD8+ T cells in alopecia areata. Method: immunoSEQ multiplex PCR; TCRdb's copy keeps in-frame clones and lacks some. The sample yields 200,000 or so clones, about three fifths seen once. The input for sequencing was CD4+ T cells sorted from blood, taken at week 24, from a patient treated with tofacitinib. Receptors were obtained from a human donor with alopecia areata. Each CDR3 is given with its conserved first and last residue. Each record gives: V gene, D gene, clone size, J gene, CDR3 DNA, CDR3 protein. A D gene is named only where the DNA matches it firmly. Clone sizes are given selectively: once, few, many, or a class where the clone is expanded.

TRBV7-2	-	-	TRBJ2-5	TGTGCCAGCAGCTTAGTTGCGGCTTCGGAGACCCAGTACTTC	CASSLVAASETQYF
TRBV20-1	-	-	TRBJ2-7	TGCAGTGCTCCTACCTCGGCCGAGCAGTACTTC	CSAPTSAEQYF
TRBV30	TRBD1	-	TRBJ2-5	TGTGCCTGGAGTGCCAGACAGGGTACGGCCCAGTACTTC	CAWSARQGTAQYF
TRBV4-3	-	many	TRBJ2-7	TGCGCCAGCAGCCAAGATTTGGGGACACCTGCCTACGAGCAGTACTTC	CASSQDLGTPAYEQYF
TRBV5-1	-	-	TRBJ2-7	TGCGCCAGCAGCTTGGACCGGGCATACGAGCAGTACTTC	CASSLDRAYEQYF
TRBV29-1	TRBD2	-	TRBJ2-3	TGCAGGGTCGGCGGGGGGTTCACAGATACGCAGTATTTT	CRVGGGFTDTQYF
TRBV2	-	few	TRBJ1-2	TGTGCCAGCAGTGAATCACGGTACTATGGCTACACCTTC	CASSESRYYGYTF
TRBV27	-	-	TRBJ2-7	TGTGCCAGCAGTTTTGAGACACAGAGCTCCTACGAGCAGTACTTC	CASSFETQSSYEQYF
TRBV4-1	-	-	TRBJ1-5	TGCGCCAGCAGCCAGGGACACCACAATCAGCCCCAGCATTTT	CASSQGHHNQPQHF
TRBV6-6	-	many	TRBJ2-5	TGTGCCAGCAGCCTTCGGCCCCGGGAGACCCAGTACTTC	CASSLRPRETQYF
TRBV18	TRBD2	-	TRBJ2-5	TGTGCCAGCTCACCACGCCTAGCGGGGGCTATCCAAGAGACCCAGTACTTC	CASSPRLAGAIQETQYF
TRBV7-6	-	-	TRBJ2-5	TGTGCCAGCAGCTTAGGGTACGGGGGAGAGACCCAGTACTTC	CASSLGYGGETQYF
TRBV5-6	-	once	TRBJ2-4	TGTGCCAGCAGCTTGTTCTCAGGGGCCAAAAACATTCAGTACTTC	CASSLFSGAKNIQYF
TRBV18	TRBD2	few	TRBJ2-7	TGTGCCAGCTCACCTGTAGCGGGAACCTCCTACGAGCAGTACTTC	CASSPVAGTSYEQYF
TRBV29-1	-	-	TRBJ2-7	TGCAGCGTTGAGTTGAAGCCCTACGAGCAGTACTTC	CSVELKPYEQYF
TRBV5-6	TRBD1	few	TRBJ2-7	TGTGCCAGCAGCTGGCCGGGACAGGCCTTCTACGAGCAGTACTTC	CASSWPGQAFYEQYF
TRBV20-1	-	-	TRBJ1-2	TGCAGTGCTGCAGGGAGCTATGGCTACACCTTC	CSAAGSYGYTF
TRBV9	TRBD2	-	TRBJ2-1	TGTGCCAGCAGCGCGACGGTAGCGGGAGGACGCAATGAGCAGTTCTTC	CASSATVAGGRNEQFF
TRBV2	-	-	TRBJ2-3	TGTGCCGGGCATCAAGATACGCAGTATTTT	CAGHQDTQYF
TRBV29-1	TRBD1	-	TRBJ2-7	TGCAGCGTTGTTGGACAGGGCTACGAGCAGTACTTC	CSVVGQGYEQYF
TRBV6-1	-	-	TRBJ2-6	TGTGCCAGCAGTGAAGCGCTCTCTGGGGCCAACGTCCTGACTTTC	CASSEALSGANVLTF
TRBV27	TRBD1	few	TRBJ1-4	TGTGCCAGCAGGGACAGGGGGCTGGCTAATGAAAAACTGTTTTTT	CASRDRGLANEKLFF
TRBV18	-	-	TRBJ1-4	TGTGCCAGCTCACGTTTGGGCGAAAAACTGTTTTTT	CASSRLGEKLFF
TRBV4-3	TRBD1	-	TRBJ2-3	TGCGCCAGCAGCCAAGGGACAGGAAGGGATACGCAGTATTTT	CASSQGTGRDTQYF